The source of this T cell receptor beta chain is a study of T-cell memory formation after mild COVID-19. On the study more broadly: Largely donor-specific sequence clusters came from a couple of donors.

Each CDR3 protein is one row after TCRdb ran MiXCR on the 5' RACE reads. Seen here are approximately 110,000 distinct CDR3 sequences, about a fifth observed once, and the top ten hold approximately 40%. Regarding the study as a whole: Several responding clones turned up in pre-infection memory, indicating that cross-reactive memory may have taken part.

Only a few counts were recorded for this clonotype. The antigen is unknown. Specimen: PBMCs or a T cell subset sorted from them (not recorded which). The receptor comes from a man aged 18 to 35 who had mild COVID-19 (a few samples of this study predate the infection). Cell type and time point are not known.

The CDR3, as DNA: TGTGCCAGCAGTTACGACGCGGAAACCTACAATGAGCAGTTCTTC. This translates into CASSYDAETYNEQFF. The rearrangement uses TRBV6-2 or TRBV6-3 and TRBJ2-1; no clear D. The V end was cut by 2 bases, the J end by 2 bases, with 10 bases between. The CDR3 spans 15 residues. Germline V lookup: CDR1 MNHEY, CDR2 SVGEGT.